This entry is about one T cell receptor beta chain. Random hexamers served to reverse transcribe about 0.5 to 1 ug RNA. Via MiXCR, TCRdb re-called the immunoSEQ multiplex PCR reads, giving one row per CDR3 protein. The table has 150,000 to 200,000 distinct CDR3 sequences, roughly 95% seen once. From blood CD8+ and CD4+ T cells, the TCR beta chain was sequenced. Both CD4+ and CD8+ T cells were negatively isolated, and TEMRA cells underwent FACS enrichment. This specimen comes from a study of CD8 T cells in Susac syndrome. Specimen: CD8+ T cells from PBMCs. This receptor was obtained from a human donor with multiple sclerosis.

The CDR3 reads CASSSLGTENEKLFF. Here the CDR3 DNA reads TGTGCCAGCAGTTCCCTCGGGACCGAAAATGAAAAACTGTTTTTT. The chain carries TRBV27 and TRBJ1-4, with D tentatively TRBD1 (5 bases). Germline V CDR1 and CDR2: MNHEY, SMNVEV (reference sequence). The CDR3 is 15 amino acids. Trimming stripped 4 bases from V and 5 bases from J, with 14 bases between.